These T cell receptor beta chains were read from a single sample in a study of glioma-infiltrating T cells. Via MiXCR, TCRdb re-called the multiplex PCR reads, giving one row per CDR3 protein. This table holds 16,000 or so distinct CDR3 sequences, 55% to 75% found once. Sequenced sample: glioma tissue, nonneoplastic brain tissue, or PBMCs (not recorded which). The receptor set was obtained from a human donor with low-grade glioma or glioblastoma, undergoing nonglioma brain surgery, or in good health (not recorded which). Both conserved end residues are trimmed from each CDR3.

TRBJ1-1	TRBV28	ASRGTRGGTEAF
TRBJ2-5	TRBV6-2/TRBV6-3	ASSSYRQETQY
TRBJ1-2	TRBV2	ASSFGTLGYT
TRBJ2-1	TRBV6-2/TRBV6-3	ASSLSPNWAGDEQF
TRBJ1-1	TRBV28	ASTGTEAF
TRBJ1-3	TRBV6-6	ASSDGTTSGNTIY
TRBJ2-7	TRBV27	ASSRKTGASYGQY
TRBJ2-2	TRBV5-1	ASSTVPGTGDTGELF
TRBJ2-1	TRBV27	ASSPGTSSAYNEQF
TRBJ2-1	TRBV2	ASKTGFMDEQF
TRBJ2-7	TRBV27	ASSRSRGSYEQY
TRBJ2-1	TRBV6-1	ASRLAGAREQF
TRBJ1-5	TRBV20-1	SARISTDSNQPQH
TRBJ2-3	TRBV6-2/TRBV6-3	ASSYAMLRAGGLTDTQY
TRBJ1-5	TRBV27	ASSPRQGINQPQH
TRBJ1-6	TRBV6-6	ASSYSNRGNSPLH
TRBJ2-1	TRBV20-1	SARGRLAAHNEQF
TRBJ1-1	TRBV7-9	ASSLRQSGNTEAF
TRBJ1-1	TRBV2	ASSDGQRNTEAF
TRBJ1-1	TRBV7-8	ASSLLGADTEAF
TRBJ2-1	TRBV6-1	ASTLGGATYNEQF
TRBJ1-1	TRBV5-4	ASSSGLGQGGTEAF
TRBJ1-3	TRBV20-1	SASGPGSLTFSGNTIY
TRBJ2-7	TRBV7-2	ASSLRIPYEQY
TRBJ1-5	TRBV27	ASSFYSGTGVQPQH
TRBJ2-2	TRBV6-4	ASSEQGAAGELF
TRBJ2-1	TRBV29-1	SVEMDHEQF
TRBJ2-1	TRBV6-2/TRBV6-3	ATSDSSSHDQQF
TRBJ1-1	TRBV6-2/TRBV6-3	ASSSRGNTEAF
TRBJ2-7	TRBV6-2/TRBV6-3	ASSSPRQGRYEQY
TRBJ2-1	TRBV6-6	ASSYGNNRQF
TRBJ1-2	TRBV20-1	SASKDRSGGYT
TRBJ1-1	TRBV9	ASRMGHGNTEAF
TRBJ2-1	TRBV7-7	ASSLRLAANEQF
TRBJ1-3	TRBV25-1	ASTLGGANTIY
TRBJ1-1	TRBV2	ARGDRNTEAF
TRBJ1-1	TRBV5-1	ASRAGPSNAEAF
TRBJ1-6	TRBV2	ASRYEENSPLH
TRBJ1-2	TRBV20-1	SARAFQETGGRYGYT
TRBJ2-7	TRBV10-1	ASSPRVSSYEQY
TRBJ2-7	TRBV6-1	ASSDSTGRRFEQY
TRBJ2-1	TRBV5-1	ASSSGTGTGNEQF
TRBJ2-7	TRBV6-6	ASSYIGGTEQY
TRBJ1-2	TRBV28	ASRHRGSFYGYT
TRBJ2-2	TRBV6-2/TRBV6-3	ASRGLAPNTGELF
TRBJ2-6	TRBV6-1	ASSRPWYGAPDGANVLT
TRBJ2-5	TRBV6-2/TRBV6-3	ASSYSIGLAGEETQY
TRBJ1-1	TRBV12-3/TRBV12-4	ASSLGTEAF
TRBJ1-1	TRBV27	ASSLSQWSTEAF
TRBJ2-7	TRBV28	ASTHTGGYEQY
TRBJ1-6	TRBV28	ASSQRRPLSYNSHLH
TRBJ1-5	TRBV28	ASSLLLLGQSNQPQH
TRBJ2-3	TRBV7-2	ASSPGDLRRSQY
TRBJ1-2	TRBV28	ASSSPAGNYGYT
TRBJ2-7	TRBV6-6	ASSYRNEQY
TRBJ2-7	TRBV28	ASEESGEQY